This T cell receptor beta chain derives from a study of blood T cell repertoires in COVID-19. Study-wide background: The study drew acute and convalescent COVID-19 samples from the United States, Italy and Spain. Sample material is recorded as cDNA or gDNA derived from T cells, B-cell-depleted T cells, or PBMCs.

The length of the CDR3 is 12 residues. Trimming stripped 5 bases from V and 7 bases from J, with 6 bases between. Original processing notes: Counts of nucleated cells, estimated from reference gene primer amplification, were obtained. Clones were sequenced by immunoSEQ multiplex PCR, and TCRdb holds only the in-frame ones, with some missing. The V and J calls and clone size are taken from that table; D and trimming were inferred from the DNA. The profile shows approximately 68,000 clones, more than 75% of them singletons. The receptor was isolated from a human donor in a cohort sampled during active COVID-19. The V gene is TRBV12-3 or TRBV12-4, the J gene TRBJ1-6; no clear D. The sequenced sample was peripheral blood. The CDR3 sequence: CASSNRNSPLHF. The DNA for the CDR3 is TGTGCCAGCAGTAACAGAAATTCACCCCTCCACTTT.